This T cell receptor beta chain was retrieved from a study of OX40 agonist ivuxolimab in advanced cancers. Assay: immunoSEQ multiplex PCR; the TCRdb copy retains only in-frame clones and omits some. The sample shows approximately 62,000 clones, approximately 86% of them seen only once. Germline V gene data show CDR1 as LNHDA and CDR2 as SQIVND (reference sequence). Trimming removed 6 bases from V and 5 bases from J; junction bases left unmatched: 15. The CDR3 consists of 17 residues. The specimen comprised CD4+ or CD8+ T cells sorted from blood, sampled in a trial of the OX40 agonist ivuxolimab. The V and J genes are TRBV19 and TRBJ1-4, with TRBD1 matching over 7 bases. The source of this sequence is an adult with an advanced solid tumor such as melanoma, head and neck, liver or kidney cancer. The CDR3 loop reads CASSKNLRGQPNEKLFF. The CDR3 DNA is TGTGCCAGTAGCAAAAACCTCCGGGGACAGCCGAATGAAAAACTGTTTTTT.